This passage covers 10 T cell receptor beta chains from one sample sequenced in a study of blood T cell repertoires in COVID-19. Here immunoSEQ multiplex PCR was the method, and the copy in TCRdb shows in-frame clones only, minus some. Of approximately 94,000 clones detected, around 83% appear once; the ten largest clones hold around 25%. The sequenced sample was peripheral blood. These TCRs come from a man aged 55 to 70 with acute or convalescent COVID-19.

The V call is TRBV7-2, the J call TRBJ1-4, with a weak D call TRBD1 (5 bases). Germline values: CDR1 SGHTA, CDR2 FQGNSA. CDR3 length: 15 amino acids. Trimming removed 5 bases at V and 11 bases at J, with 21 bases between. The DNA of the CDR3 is TGTGCCAGCAGCCCCAGGGCAGGGTTTTCAAGTAAACTGTTTTTT. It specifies CASSPRAGFSSKLFF.

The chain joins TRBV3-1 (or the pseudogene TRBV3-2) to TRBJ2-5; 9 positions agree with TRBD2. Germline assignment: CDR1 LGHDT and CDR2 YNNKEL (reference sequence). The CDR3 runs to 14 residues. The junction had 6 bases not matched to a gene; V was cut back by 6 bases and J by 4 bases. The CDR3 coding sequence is TGTGCCAGCAGACATGCGGGGGGGCGAGAGACCCAGTACTTC. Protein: CASRHAGGRETQYF.

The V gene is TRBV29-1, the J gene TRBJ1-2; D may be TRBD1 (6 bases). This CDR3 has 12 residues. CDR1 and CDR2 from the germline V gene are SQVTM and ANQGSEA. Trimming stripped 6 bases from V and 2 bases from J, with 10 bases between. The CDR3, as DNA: TGCAGCGTGGGGGGGGCGAACTATGGCTACACCTTC. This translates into CSVGGANYGYTF.

CDR3 coding DNA: TGTGCCAGCAGCTCGACAGGGGGCGCGGGGGGTAGCAATCAGCCCCAGCATTTT. It codes for CASSSTGGAGGSNQPQHF. This chain uses TRBV27 with TRBJ1-5; 10 nucleotides match TRBD1. The CDR3 spans 18 residues. V was clipped by 6 bases and J by 0 bases; unmatched bases: 11. CDR1 and CDR2 from the germline V gene are MNHEY and SMNVEV (reference sequence).

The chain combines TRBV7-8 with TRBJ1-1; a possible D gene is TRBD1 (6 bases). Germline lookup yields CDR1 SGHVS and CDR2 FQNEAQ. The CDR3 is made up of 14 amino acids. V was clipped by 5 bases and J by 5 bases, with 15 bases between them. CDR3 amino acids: CASSIYQGRTEAFF. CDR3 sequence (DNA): TGTGCCAGCAGCATATATCAGGGGAGAACTGAAGCTTTCTTT. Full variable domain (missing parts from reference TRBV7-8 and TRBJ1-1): GAGVSQSPRYKVAKRGQDVALRCDPISGHVSLFWYQQALGQGPEFLTYFQNEAQLDKSGLPSDRFFAERPEGSVSTLKIQRTQQEDSAVYLCASSIYQGRTEAFFGQGTRLTVV.

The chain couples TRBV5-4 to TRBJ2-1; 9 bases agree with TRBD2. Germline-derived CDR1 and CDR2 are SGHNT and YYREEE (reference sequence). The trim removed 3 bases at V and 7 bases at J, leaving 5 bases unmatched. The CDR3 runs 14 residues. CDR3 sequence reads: CASSSLRGGNEQFF. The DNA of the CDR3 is TGTGCCAGCAGCTCCCTGCGGGGGGGTAATGAGCAGTTCTTC. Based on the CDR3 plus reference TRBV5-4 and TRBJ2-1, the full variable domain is ETGVTQSPTHLIKTRGQQVTLRCSSQSGHNTVSWYQQALGQGPQFIFQYYREEENGRGNFPPRFSGLQFPNYSSELNVNALELDDSALYLCASSSLRGGNEQFFGPGTRLTVL.

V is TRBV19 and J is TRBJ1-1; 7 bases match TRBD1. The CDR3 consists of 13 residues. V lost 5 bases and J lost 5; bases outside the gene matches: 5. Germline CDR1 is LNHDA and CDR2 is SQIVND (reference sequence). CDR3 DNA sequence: TGTGCCAGTAGTGTCAGGGGGAGAACTGAAGCTTTCTTT. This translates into CASSVRGRTEAFF.

The CDR3 here is CASSQETGGFGFGSGNTIYF. The CDR3 nucleotides read TGTGCCAGCAGCCAGGAGACAGGGGGCTTTGGGTTTGGCTCTGGAAACACCATATATTTT. This chain links TRBV4-2 with TRBJ1-3, with 10 positions matching TRBD1. This CDR3 has 20 amino acids. Germline CDR1 is LGHNA and CDR2 is YNFKEQ. The V gene end was trimmed by 3 bases and the J gene end by 0 bases; junction bases not matched to a gene: 14.

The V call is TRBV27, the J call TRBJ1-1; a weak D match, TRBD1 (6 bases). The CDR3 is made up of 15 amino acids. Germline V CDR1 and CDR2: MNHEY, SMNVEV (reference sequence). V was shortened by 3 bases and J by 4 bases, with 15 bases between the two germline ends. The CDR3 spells CASSLSRIRGTEAFF. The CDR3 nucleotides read TGTGCCAGCAGTTTGAGCCGCATCAGGGGCACTGAAGCTTTCTTT.

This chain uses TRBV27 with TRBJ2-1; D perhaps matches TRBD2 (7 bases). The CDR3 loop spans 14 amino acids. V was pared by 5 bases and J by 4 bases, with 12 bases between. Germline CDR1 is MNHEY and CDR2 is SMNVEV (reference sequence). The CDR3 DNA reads TGTGCCAGCAGTGGGAGGGGGGGGTACAATGAGCAGTTCTTC. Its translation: CASSGRGGYNEQFF.